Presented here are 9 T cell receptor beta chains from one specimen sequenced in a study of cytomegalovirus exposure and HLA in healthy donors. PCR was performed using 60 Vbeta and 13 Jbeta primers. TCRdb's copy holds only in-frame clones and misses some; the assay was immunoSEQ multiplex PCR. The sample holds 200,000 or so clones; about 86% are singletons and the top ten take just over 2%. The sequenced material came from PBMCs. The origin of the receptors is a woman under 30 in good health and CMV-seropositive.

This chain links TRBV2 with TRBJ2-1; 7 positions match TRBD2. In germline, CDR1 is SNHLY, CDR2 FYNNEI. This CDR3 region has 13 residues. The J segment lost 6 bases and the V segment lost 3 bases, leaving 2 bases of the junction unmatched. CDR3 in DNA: TGTGCCAGCAGTGAGGGGGGGTTCAATGAGCAGTTCTTC. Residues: CASSEGGFNEQFF.

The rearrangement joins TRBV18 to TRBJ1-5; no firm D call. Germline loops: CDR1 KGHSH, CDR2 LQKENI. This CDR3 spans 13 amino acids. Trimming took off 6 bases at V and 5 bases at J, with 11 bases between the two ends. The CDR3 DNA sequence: TGTGCCAGCTCCATTGCTCGGGATCAGCCCCAGCATTTT. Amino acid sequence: CASSIARDQPQHF.

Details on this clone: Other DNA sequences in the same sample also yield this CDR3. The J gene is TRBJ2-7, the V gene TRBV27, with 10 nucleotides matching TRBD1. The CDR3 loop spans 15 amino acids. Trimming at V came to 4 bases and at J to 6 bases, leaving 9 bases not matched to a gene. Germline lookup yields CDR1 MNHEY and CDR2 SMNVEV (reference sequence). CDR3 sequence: CASSSPGTGVGEQYV. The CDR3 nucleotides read TGTGCCAGCAGTTCACCCGGGACAGGGGTTGGCGAGCAGTACGTC.

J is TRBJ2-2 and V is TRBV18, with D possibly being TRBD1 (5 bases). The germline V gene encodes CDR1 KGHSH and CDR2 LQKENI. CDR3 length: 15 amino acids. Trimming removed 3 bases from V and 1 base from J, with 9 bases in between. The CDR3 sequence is CASSPYRGNTGELFF. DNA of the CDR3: TGTGCCAGCTCACCTTATAGGGGGAACACCGGGGAGCTGTTTTTT.

As DNA, the CDR3 is TGTGCCACCCTCACCGGGGGAGGGAATGAGCAGTTCTTC. This translates into CATLTGGGNEQFF. This sequence joins TRBV2 and TRBJ2-1; 7 positions match TRBD2. The CDR3 consists of 13 residues. Germline V gives CDR1 SNHLY, CDR2 FYNNEI. Germline trimming cut 10 bases from V and 7 bases from J; bases unmatched to any gene: 10.

DNA of the CDR3: TGTGCCAGCAGTGGGACAGCCTATAACTATGGCTACACCTTC. Residues: CASSGTAYNYGYTF. The chain joins TRBV2 to TRBJ1-2; the D gene is possibly TRBD1 (6 bases). Trimming removed 4 bases at V and 1 base at J, with 10 bases between. CDR1 SNHLY and CDR2 FYNNEI come from the germline V gene. This CDR3 region has 14 residues.

The chain's CDR3 is CASSAQGATEKLFF. CDR3 bases: TGCGCCAGCAGCGCACAGGGGGCGACTGAAAAACTGTTTTTT. V usage is TRBV5-1 and J usage is TRBJ1-4; TRBD1 matches 9 bases. After removal of 4 bases from V and 7 bases from J, the junction contained 5 bases not matched to a gene. Germline V gene sequence: CDR1 SGHRS, CDR2 YFSETQ. The CDR3 has 14 amino acids.

The CDR3 coding sequence is TGTGCCAGCAGGACGACCGGGACACCGTTCACAGATACGCAGTATTTT. Residues: CASRTTGTPFTDTQYF. The genes are TRBV28 and TRBJ2-3; D is possibly TRBD1 (6 bases). CDR3 length: 16 amino acids. Germline V gene lookup returns CDR1 MDHEN and CDR2 SYDVKM. The V end was cut by 6 bases, the J end by 2 bases, with 18 bases between.

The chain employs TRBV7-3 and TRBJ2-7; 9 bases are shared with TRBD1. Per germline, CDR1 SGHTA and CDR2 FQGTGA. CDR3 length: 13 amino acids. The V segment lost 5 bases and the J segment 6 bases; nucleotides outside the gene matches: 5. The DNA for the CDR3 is TGTGCCAGCAGCGTCACAGGGGGCGCCGAGCAGTACGTC. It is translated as CASSVTGGAEQYV.